This T cell receptor (beta chain) was profiled in a study of technical replicates of blood from several donors. The CDR3 is 19 residues long. Trimming took off 5 bases at V and 1 base at J, with 26 bases between the two ends. Germline assignment: CDR1 MDHEN and CDR2 SYDVKM. The table came from immunoSEQ multiplex PCR; TCRdb's copy has only in-frame clones and leaves some out. Of roughly 70,000 clones in the sample, around 93% are singletons; the top ten hold approximately 0.24%. The sequencing input was T cells isolated from PBMCs. This TCR was recovered from a human donor in good health. This sequence joins TRBV28 and TRBJ2-5, with D possibly being TRBD2 (6 bases). The CDR3 reads CASSPPGRSTSYRQETQYF. CDR3 sequence (DNA): TGTGCCAGCAGTCCCCCTGGCAGATCTACTAGCTACCGCCAAGAGACCCAGTACTTC. The full variable domain, completed using reference TRBV28 and TRBJ2-5, is DVKVTQSSRYLVKRTGEKVFLECVQDMDHENMFWYRQDPGLGLRLIYFSYDVKMKEKGDIPEGYSVSREKKERFSLILESASTNQTSMYLCASSPPGRSTSYRQETQYFGPGTRLLVL.